This T cell receptor (beta chain) appears in the sequencing data of a study of cytomegalovirus exposure and HLA in healthy donors. Turning to the study itself: When 350 to 500 donors were genotyped, roughly 82% of them were found to fall in the Caucasian-associated ancestry cluster.

Points on this clone: Its antigen is not known.

The study ran its PCR with 60 Vbeta and 13 Jbeta primers. TCRdb's copy holds only in-frame clones and misses some; the assay was immunoSEQ multiplex PCR. The table lists some 120,000 clones, less than 80% of them singletons, with over 8.5% in the top ten. General observations from the study: High sensitivity and specificity were reportedly achieved when the classifier diagnosed cytomegalovirus status. A link between a missense DCLRE1C variant and TCR beta V- and J-gene trimming emerged from a later analysis.

The CDR3 extends over 16 amino acids. The V gene lost 0 bases and the J gene lost 2 bases, with 14 bases spanning the gap. Germline V CDR1 and CDR2: MNHEY, SVGAGI. Sequenced: PBMCs. The clonotype comes from a woman in her thirties or forties in good health and CMV-seropositive. The V gene is TRBV6-5, the J gene TRBJ2-7; D might be TRBD1 (7 bases). CDR3 loop: CASSYSLAGTAYEQYF. The DNA for the CDR3 is TGTGCCAGCAGTTACTCCTTGGCGGGGACAGCCTACGAGCAGTACTTC.